This T cell receptor beta chain stems from a study of cytomegalovirus exposure and HLA in healthy donors. Findings and limits, study-wide: Available immune exposure information covered CMV serostatus only. In a later analysis, TCR beta V- and J-gene trimming was associated with a missense DCLRE1C variant.

Comments on this clone: Its antigen is currently unknown.

Vbeta (60) and Jbeta (13) primers were used in the PCR. Assay used: immunoSEQ multiplex PCR; TCRdb lists only in-frame clones, some missing. The sample has around 130,000 clones, around 80% seen once; the top ten hold under 6%. V shed 0 bases and J shed 1 base, with 10 bases lying between them. The CDR3 loop spans 15 amino acids. Looked up from germline, CDR1 is LGHNA and CDR2 is YNFKEQ. Sequenced: PBMCs. This clonotype originated in a young man in good health and CMV-seronegative. This chain uses TRBV4-2 with TRBJ2-7; a possible D gene is TRBD1 (6 bases). Written as DNA, the CDR3 is TGTGCCAGCAGCCAAGATCAGGGACAATCCTACGAGCAGTACTTC. Translating it yields CASSQDQGQSYEQYF.